This is a list of T cell receptor beta chains from one sample in a study of CD4 and CD8 cells across lung adenocarcinoma regions. TCRdb called the PCR reads again in MiXCR, with one record for every CDR3 protein. The sample comprises about 19,000 distinct CDR3 sequences, 46% of which are singletons, and roughly 19% rests with the top ten. The specimen was CD4+ T cells from the margin of a lung tumor. Every receptor here comes from a male donor with lung adenocarcinoma. The CD4 and CD8 labels of this study may be unreliable. The CDR3 runs from the conserved cysteine through the conserved F or W. Size tells how often a clone was seen (once, few, many) or the class of an expanded clone, and some rows leave it out.

CDR3: CASSLSTSGIETQYF
size: NA
V: TRBV27
J: TRBJ2-5
length: 15

CDR3: CASSQGGWQPQHF
size: NA
V: TRBV3-1
J: TRBJ1-5
length: 13

CDR3: CASSTGTGGGYGYTF
size: many
V: TRBV6-1
J: TRBJ1-2
length: 15

CDR3: CASSQEGPSATDMQYF
size: NA
V: TRBV4-2
J: TRBJ2-3
length: 16

CDR3: CASSSGPPTDTQYF
size: medium-sized
V: TRBV10-2
J: TRBJ2-3
length: 14

CDR3: CASSDEGACATDTQYF
size: NA
V: TRBV4-2
J: TRBJ2-4
length: 16

CDR3: CASSLGYEQYF
size: NA
V: TRBV12-3/TRBV12-4
J: NA
length: 11

CDR3: CASSPGRGGRDQDTQYF
size: NA
V: TRBV27
J: TRBJ2-3
length: 17

CDR3: CASSKTGEGTEAFF
size: medium-sized
V: TRBV6-1
J: TRBJ1-1
length: 14

CDR3: CALRLQSGSTETQYF
size: NA
V: TRBV10-3
J: NA
length: 15

CDR3: CAGQRGRGRETQYF
size: once
V: TRBV10-3
J: TRBJ2-5
length: 14

CDR3: CASSYDGTGFSSGRPGEQYF
size: NA
V: TRBV6-5
J: NA
length: 20

CDR3: CASSEQGSGGLYGYTF
size: NA
V: TRBV6-1
J: TRBJ1-2
length: 16

CDR3: CAQIIKKKKF
size: NA
V: TRBV8-2
J: TRBJ2-5
length: 10

CDR3: CASSQDSGPWAKDTQYF
size: NA
V: TRBV4-1
J: NA
length: 17

CDR3: CASSDPALAGEAGEQFF
size: few
V: TRBV6-1
J: TRBJ2-1
length: 17

CDR3: CASSSFAGETQYF
size: few
V: TRBV28
J: TRBJ2-5
length: 13

CDR3: CASSSTGGSNQPQHF
size: few
V: TRBV27
J: TRBJ1-5
length: 15

CDR3: CASSVSRVDNEQFF
size: few
V: TRBV6-1
J: TRBJ2-1
length: 14

CDR3: CASSEASSGANVLTF
size: medium-sized
V: TRBV6-1
J: TRBJ2-6
length: 15

CDR3: CAAQWTDNYGYTF
size: many
V: TRBV6-1
J: TRBJ1-2
length: 13

CDR3: CASSYSNQAEAFF
size: many
V: TRBV6-5
J: TRBJ1-1
length: 13

CDR3: CASSRDSNTGELFF
size: many
V: TRBV10-1
J: TRBJ2-2
length: 14

CDR3: CASTGVGGTDTQYF
size: NA
V: TRBV10-2
J: TRBJ2-3
length: 14

CDR3: CASSLGSVYNEQFF
size: medium-sized
V: TRBV27
J: TRBJ2-1
length: 14

CDR3: CASSGAGGAETQYF
size: few
V: TRBV6-1
J: TRBJ2-5
length: 14

CDR3: CASSQTTEAFF
size: NA
V: TRBV3-1
J: TRBJ1-1
length: 11

CDR3: CASGMCAKNIQYF
size: NA
V: TRBV10-2
J: TRBJ2-4
length: 13

CDR3: CASRLQSGIPGTQYF
size: NA
V: TRBV6-5
J: TRBJ2-3
length: 15

CDR3: CASSDMARDQEIQYF
size: NA
V: TRBV6-1
J: TRBJ2-5
length: 15

CDR3: CASSADTGTDEKLFF
size: NA
V: TRBV6-1
J: TRBJ1-4
length: 15

CDR3: CASSLWLARGGELFF
size: once
V: TRBV27
J: TRBJ2-2
length: 15

CDR3: CATSEQGARGGTQYF
size: medium-sized
V: TRBV27
J: TRBJ2-3
length: 15

CDR3: CASALSGGEGDTQYF
size: NA
V: TRBV6-2/TRBV6-3
J: TRBJ2-3
length: 15

CDR3: CASSESGRHNEQFF
size: many
V: TRBV25-1
J: TRBJ2-1
length: 14

CDR3: CASSFLIENTDTQYF
size: many
V: TRBV28
J: TRBJ2-3
length: 15

CDR3: CASSGLGRGVKDTQYF
size: NA
V: TRBV4-1
J: TRBJ2-3
length: 16

CDR3: CASSENALYEQFF
size: few
V: TRBV6-1
J: TRBJ2-1
length: 13

CDR3: CASSQPTLRRANTEAFF
size: few
V: TRBV4-1
J: TRBJ1-1
length: 17

CDR3: CASSGRQGVSYEQYF
size: NA
V: TRBV7-9
J: TRBJ2-7
length: 15

CDR3: CAWALAGGGSEQFF
size: many
V: TRBV30
J: TRBJ2-1
length: 14

CDR3: CSARAGDSQETQYF
size: many
V: TRBV20-1
J: TRBJ2-5
length: 14

CDR3: CASSESELAGGQFF
size: NA
V: TRBV10-1
J: NA
length: 14

CDR3: CASSLEGSGRAETQFF
size: few
V: TRBV5-1
J: TRBJ2-1
length: 16

CDR3: CASSLEVGANEKLFF
size: few
V: TRBV7-6
J: TRBJ1-4
length: 15

CDR3: CASSCRGPGLSAKNTQYF
size: NA
V: TRBV6-5
J: TRBJ2-4
length: 18

CDR3: CASSMDRAQFYEQYF
size: NA
V: TRBV5-1
J: TRBJ2-7
length: 15

CDR3: CASSSLDWGGTEAFF
size: many
V: TRBV7-2
J: TRBJ1-1
length: 15

CDR3: CASSEAAGLAEYF
size: large
V: TRBV6-1
J: TRBJ2-5
length: 13

CDR3: CASSLRANTDATF
size: NA
V: TRBV27
J: TRBJ1-1
length: 13

CDR3: CARRGTSGRALYEQYF
size: few
V: TRBV5-3
J: NA
length: 16

CDR3: CASSQSQSGLNTDTQYF
size: NA
V: TRBV14
J: TRBJ2-3
length: 17

CDR3: CASSKREAYNEQFF
size: NA
V: TRBV6-1
J: TRBJ2-1
length: 14